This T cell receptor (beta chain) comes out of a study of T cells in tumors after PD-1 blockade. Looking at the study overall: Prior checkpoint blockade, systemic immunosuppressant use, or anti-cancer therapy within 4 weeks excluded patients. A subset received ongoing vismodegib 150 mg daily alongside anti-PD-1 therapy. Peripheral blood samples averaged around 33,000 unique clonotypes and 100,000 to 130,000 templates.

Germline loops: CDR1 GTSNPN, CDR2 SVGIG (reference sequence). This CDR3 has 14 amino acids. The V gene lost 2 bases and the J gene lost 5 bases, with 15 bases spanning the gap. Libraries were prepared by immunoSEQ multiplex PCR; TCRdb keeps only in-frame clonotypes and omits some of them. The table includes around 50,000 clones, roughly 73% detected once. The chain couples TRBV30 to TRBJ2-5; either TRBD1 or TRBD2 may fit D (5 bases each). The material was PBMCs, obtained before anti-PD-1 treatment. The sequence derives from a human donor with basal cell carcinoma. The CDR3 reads CAWSLETVAETQYF. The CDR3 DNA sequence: TGTGCCTGGAGTCTAGAGACAGTAGCGGAGACCCAGTACTTC.